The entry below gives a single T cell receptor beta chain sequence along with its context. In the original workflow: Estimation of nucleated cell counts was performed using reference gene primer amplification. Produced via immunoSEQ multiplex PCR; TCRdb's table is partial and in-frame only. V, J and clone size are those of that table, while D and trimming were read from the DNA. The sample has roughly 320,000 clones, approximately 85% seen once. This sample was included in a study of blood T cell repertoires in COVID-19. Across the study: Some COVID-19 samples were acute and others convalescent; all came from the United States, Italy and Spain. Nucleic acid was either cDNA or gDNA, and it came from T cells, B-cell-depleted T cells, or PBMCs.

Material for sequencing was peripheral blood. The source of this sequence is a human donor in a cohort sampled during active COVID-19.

The chain's CDR3 is CSASSGTGVSPLHF. In DNA, the CDR3 is TGCAGTGCTAGTTCCGGGACAGGAGTTTCACCCCTCCACTTT. The gene calls are TRBV20-1 and TRBJ1-6; 8 nucleotides line up with TRBD1. The CDR3 runs 14 residues. V dropped 3 bases and J dropped 9; count of bases not matched to a gene: 7. CDR1 is DFQATT, CDR2 SNEGSKA, per germline (reference sequence).